This T cell receptor beta chain was identified during a study of blood T cells in healthy people across ages. Alongside a J-beta primer mix, a sample-barcoded 5' primer served in a second PCR lasting roughly 6 to 12 cycles. TCRdb re-derived calls from the 5' RACE reads in MiXCR, one entry per CDR3 protein. The data show some 750,000 distinct CDR3 sequences, with around a fifth seen just once and 22% held by the top ten. Donors were healthy Caucasian individuals from Russia aged about 6 to 90. V trimming: 3 bases; J trimming: 0 bases; junction bases outside the gene matches: 5. Per the germline V gene, CDR1 is SGHRS and CDR2 is YFSETQ. The CDR3 is 15 residues long.

The TCR sequence derives from a man between 65 and 85 years old in good health. Specimen: blood. The gene calls are TRBV5-1 and TRBJ1-1; 7 nucleotides line up with TRBD1. CDR3 amino acids: CASSWGQPMNTEAFF. The CDR3 DNA sequence: TGCGCCAGCAGCTGGGGACAGCCGATGAACACTGAAGCTTTCTTT.